Listed here are 6 T cell receptor beta chains from one sample, sequenced in a study of cytomegalovirus exposure and HLA in healthy donors. PCR primers comprised 60 Vbeta and 13 Jbeta primers. Profiling relied on immunoSEQ multiplex PCR, and the TCRdb table lists in-frame clones only, not all of them. In the table there are some 92,000 clones, about 81% of which are singletons. The sequenced sample was PBMCs. These receptors were taken from a young man in good health and CMV-seropositive.

The chain is built from TRBV11-2 and TRBJ1-1; 10 bases fit TRBD1. CDR3 size: 14 residues. Germline CDR1 is SGHAT and CDR2 is FQNNGV. Trimming removed 5 bases from V and 4 bases from J; junction bases left unmatched: 4. The CDR3 DNA reads TGTGCCAGCAGCCCGGGACAGGGGTTCACTGAAGCTTTCTTT. It encodes CASSPGQGFTEAFF.

The V call is TRBV9, the J call TRBJ2-7; the D gene is possibly TRBD1 (5 bases). CDR1 and CDR2 (germline): SGDLS, YYNGEE. Trimming pared 0 bases from V and 1 base from J, leaving 11 bases between. The length of the CDR3 is 15 residues. CDR3 loop: CASSVAWGRSYEQYF. For the CDR3, the DNA is TGTGCCAGCAGCGTAGCGTGGGGCAGGTCCTACGAGCAGTACTTC.

The chain couples TRBV5-6 to TRBJ2-7; weak D call: TRBD1 (6 bases). In germline, CDR1 is SGHDT, CDR2 YYEEEE. CDR3 size: 14 residues. The ends were cut back, 1 base at V and 7 bases at J, with 15 bases in the middle. CDR3 in DNA: TGTGCCAGCAGCTTGCGGGACACCCTATGGGAGCAGTACTTC. Encoded protein: CASSLRDTLWEQYF. The whole variable domain, filled in from reference TRBV5-6 and TRBJ2-7, reads DAGVTQSPTHLIKTRGQQVTLRCSPKSGHDTVSWYQQALGQGPQFIFQYYEEEERQRGNFPDRFSGHQFPNYSSELNVNALLLGDSALYLCASSLRDTLWEQYFGPGTRLTVT.

The chain has TRBV5-4 and TRBJ1-1, with D possibly being TRBD1 (6 bases). Trimming removed 3 bases from V and 11 bases from J, with 14 bases in between. Germline CDR1 SGHNT, CDR2 YYREEE (reference sequence). CDR3 length: 12 residues. The CDR3 spells CASSSPDSDAFF. CDR3 sequence (DNA): TGTGCCAGCAGCTCCCCGGACAGTGACGCTTTCTTT.

This clone has only one observation. The rearrangement joins TRBV10-3 to TRBJ2-5; 8 bases are a match to TRBD2. The CDR3 is 15 residues long. With V trimmed by 7 bases and J by 1 base, 8 bases remained unmatched. Looked up from germline, CDR1 is ENHRY and CDR2 is SYGVKD. The CDR3 coding sequence is TGTGCCATCACGCGAACGGGGGGGCCCCAAGAGACCCAGTACTTC. It yields the protein CAITRTGGPQETQYF.

V is TRBV6-5 and J is TRBJ1-1; 7 bases match TRBD1. In germline, CDR1 is MNHEY, CDR2 SVGAGI. V shed 9 bases and J 6 bases; nucleotides not matched to a gene: 16. This CDR3 contains 15 residues. CDR3 region: CASFPGQFLFPEAFF. In DNA form, the CDR3 reads TGTGCCAGTTTCCCGGGACAGTTTTTATTCCCTGAAGCTTTCTTT.